These 14 T cell receptor beta chains originate from one sample sequenced in a study of blood T cells in healthy people across ages. Primed by a sample-barcoded 5' primer and a J-beta primer mix, a second PCR proceeded for roughly 7 to 12 cycles. TCRdb independently ran MiXCR on the 5' RACE reads; one entry per CDR3 protein. The repertoire holds around 990,000 distinct CDR3 sequences, with around two fifths as singletons. Sequencing was performed on blood. These receptors all stem from a man younger than 35 in good health.

The chain joins TRBV6-2 or TRBV6-3 to TRBJ1-2, with 9 bases that match TRBD1. The CDR3 sequence is 16 residues long. Germline-derived CDR1 and CDR2 are MNHEY and SVGEGT. The V segment lost 4 bases and the J segment 5 bases; nucleotides outside the gene matches: 11. The DNA of the CDR3 is TGTGCCAGCAGTTCGGGACAGGGCGTCATCTCGTATGGCTACACCTTC. It yields the protein CASSSGQGVISYGYTF.

The rearrangement uses TRBV6-5 and TRBJ2-7, with D unresolved. The CDR3 extends over 13 amino acids. V was shortened by 2 bases and J by 7 bases, with 12 bases between the two germline ends. Germline V gene sequence: CDR1 MNHEY, CDR2 SVGAGI. The CDR3 loop reads CASSYDALNEQYF. Here the CDR3 DNA reads TGTGCCAGCAGTTACGACGCTCTCAATGAGCAGTACTTC.

CDR3 sequence: CASSQVPDRNYSYNEQYF. The CDR3 region has the DNA TGTGCCAGCAGCCAAGTCCCGGACAGGAACTACTCCTACAATGAGCAGTACTTC. This chain uses TRBV14 with TRBJ2-7; 7 bases fit TRBD1. This CDR3 region has 18 residues. Trimming took 1 base from V and 7 from J; bases not matched to a gene: 19. Germline assignment: CDR1 SGHDN and CDR2 FVKESK.

In its sample, this clonotype was seen a few times. The J gene is TRBJ2-5, the V gene TRBV6-2 or TRBV6-3; tentative D call: TRBD1 (5 bases). There are 15 residues in the CDR3. V lost 2 bases and J lost 5, with 15 bases in between. From germline, CDR1 is MNHEY and CDR2 SVGEGT. The CDR3 DNA is TGTGCCAGCAGTTACGTAGGCGAGTGGGGCGAGACCCAGTACTTC. It encodes CASSYVGEWGETQYF.

The chain employs TRBV7-9 and TRBJ1-2; D is undetermined. Looked up from germline, CDR1 is SEHNR and CDR2 is FQNEAQ (reference sequence). V was trimmed by 2 bases and J by 8 bases, leaving 9 bases between them. The CDR3 runs to 12 residues. DNA of the CDR3: TGTGCCAGCAGCTTAATCGAGGAGGGCTACACCTTC. This gives the protein CASSLIEEGYTF.

The V gene is TRBV3-1, the J gene TRBJ1-2; D gene ambiguous. V shed 5 bases and J shed 1 base, with 11 bases lying between them. CDR1 is LGHDT and CDR2 is YNNKEL in the germline V gene (reference sequence). This CDR3 spans 14 amino acids. The CDR3 loop reads CASSYRQNNYGYTF. The CDR3 nucleotides read TGTGCCAGCAGCTATCGGCAGAATAACTATGGCTACACCTTC.

This clonotype appeared a few times. V is TRBV14 and J is TRBJ2-2; no clear D gene. CDR3 length: 13 amino acids. Looked up from germline, CDR1 is SGHDN and CDR2 is FVKESK. V gave up 6 bases and J gave up 2 bases, with 7 bases separating them. The CDR3 nucleotides read TGTGCCAGCAGTCGATTAAACACCGGGGAGCTGTTTTTT. This gives the protein CASSRLNTGELFF.

The J gene is TRBJ1-1, the V gene TRBV29-1; maybe TRBD1 (5 bases). Per the germline V gene, CDR1 is SQVTM and CDR2 is ANQGSEA. The CDR3 sequence is 12 residues long. V was trimmed by 4 bases and J by 1 base, leaving 7 bases between them. The CDR3 region is CSVGQRNTEAFF. DNA for the CDR3: TGCAGCGTTGGACAGAGGAACACTGAAGCTTTCTTT.

As regards this clonotype: Given a much more abundant clone one base away, this may be a read error. The chain has TRBV21-1 and TRBJ2-1; TRBD1, as called in the table, went unchecked against the DNA. TRBV21-1 is flagged as a pseudogene. The CDR3 totals 16 residues. The DNA of the CDR3 is TGTGCCAGCAGCAAAGACTCCGGACAGTTTTTCTACGAGCAGTTCTTC. Its translation: CASSKDSGQFFYEQFF.

As regards this clonotype: A junction boundary mismatches the germline segment, possibly from a read error. CDR3 in amino acids: CAGSLGTSVETQYF. The DNA for the CDR3 is TGTGCCGGCAGCTTGGGGACTAGCGTTGAGACCCAGTACTTC. The chain is built from TRBV5-5 and TRBJ2-7; 10 bases line up with TRBD2. The J call is doubtful: the DNA matches TRBJ2-5 better. Germline lookup yields CDR1 SGHKS and CDR2 YYEKEE (reference sequence). CDR3 size: 14 residues.

Concerning this clonotype: Sequence at one end of the junction differs from germline and may be a read error. J is TRBJ1-2 and V is TRBV9, with a possible D match to TRBD1 (5 bases). Germline CDR1 SGDLS, CDR2 YYNGEE. The CDR3 covers 17 residues. Here the CDR3 reads CASSENIQGYANYGYTF. The CDR3 bases are TGTGCCAGCAGCGAGAACATTCAGGGTTATGCTAACTATGGTTACACCTTC.

The chain combines TRBV12-5 with TRBJ2-7, with TRBD1 matching over 7 bases. The CDR3 is 16 residues long. V dropped 4 bases and J dropped 1; count of bases not matched to a gene: 10. Germline CDR1 and CDR2: LGHNT and FRNRAP. CDR3 protein: CASGSQSGTASYEQYF. The CDR3 DNA follows: TGTGCTAGTGGTTCGCAATCCGGGACAGCATCCTACGAGCAGTACTTC.

Only one count was recorded for this clonotype. This chain connects TRBV30 to TRBJ1-5; D is uncertain. Trimming pared 4 bases from V and 4 bases from J, leaving 14 bases between. CDR3 length: 14 residues. The V gene's germline CDR1 is GTSNPN and CDR2 SVGIG (reference sequence). CDR3 region: CAWNAEGLNQPQHF. In DNA form, the CDR3 reads TGTGCCTGGAATGCGGAGGGATTGAATCAGCCCCAGCATTTT.

CDR3 amino acids: CASSQGGHGFTDTQYF. The CDR3 nucleotides read TGCGCCAGCAGCCAAGGAGGGCACGGGTTCACAGATACGCAGTATTTT. The gene calls are TRBV4-3 and TRBJ2-3; a possible D gene is TRBD2 (5 bases). The CDR3 extends over 16 amino acids. CDR1 LGHNA and CDR2 YSLEER come from the germline V gene. V lost 1 base, J lost 2 bases, and 13 bases lay in between.